This passage covers 2 T cell receptor beta chains from one sample sequenced in a study of immune evolution from preneoplasia to lung adenocarcinoma. Profiling relied on immunoSEQ multiplex PCR, and the TCRdb table lists in-frame clones only, not all of them. Found here are roughly 7,800 clones, approximately 72% of them singletons; the top ten hold roughly 10%. The sample taken for sequencing was FFPE lung adenocarcinoma in situ tissue. Every receptor here comes from a donor older than 65 with lung adenocarcinoma. Some clones in this sample may be carry-over from other donors' samples.

This clone was seen a single time. This chain uses TRBV14 with TRBJ2-2; no firm D call. The V gene lost 4 bases and the J gene lost 11 bases, with 14 bases spanning the gap. CDR1 and CDR2 (germline): SGHDN, FVKESK. The CDR3 sequence is 13 residues long. The CDR3 loop is CASSPMWAVELFF. The DNA for the CDR3 is TGTGCCAGCAGCCCGATGTGGGCCGTAGAGCTGTTTTTT. Based on the CDR3 plus reference TRBV14 and TRBJ2-2, the full variable domain is EAGVTQFPSHSVIEKGQTVTLRCDPISGHDNLYWYRRVMGKEIKFLLHFVKESKQDESGMPNNRFLAERTGGTYSTLKVQPAELEDSGVYFCASSPMWAVELFFGEGSRLTVL.

This clone turned up a few times. The chain combines TRBV15 with TRBJ2-2; D perhaps matches TRBD2 (5 bases). CDR3 length: 16 residues. CDR1 and CDR2 (germline): LNHNV, YYDKDF (reference sequence). With 0 bases removed from V and 5 bases from J, the gap between germline ends came to 13 bases. The CDR3, as DNA: TGTGCCACCAGCAGAGATTTGATTGGAGGTACCGGGGAGCTGTTTTTT. Protein: CATSRDLIGGTGELFF.